This TCR beta chain emerged from a study of yellow fever vaccine responses in identical twins. Per the germline V gene, CDR1 is SNHLY and CDR2 is FYNNEI. This CDR3 has 11 residues. The germline V and J ends were trimmed by 4 bases and 8 bases, with 6 bases remaining between them. MiXCR, run by TCRdb on the RT-PCR reads, gives a single entry per CDR3 protein. Of about 20,000 distinct CDR3 sequences in the sample, over 65% were seen once. J is TRBJ2-1 and V is TRBV2; tentatively, D is TRBD1 (5 bases). The sequencing used T cells from blood (PBMCs), unsorted or a sorted subset (not recorded which), collected before or after yellow fever vaccination (not recorded which). This TCR was recovered from a woman between 18 and 29 years old who received the yellow fever vaccine. The CDR3: CASSARDEQFF. CDR3 DNA: TGTGCCAGCAGTGCCAGGGATGAGCAGTTCTTC.